The T cell receptor beta chain described here comes from a study of tumor-infiltrating lymphocytes in primary liver carcinoma (dated by TCRdb to about 2017). As for the study more broadly: Of the five patients, three men and two women aged 30 to 69 years, four had hepatocellular carcinoma and one had combined HCC and intrahepatic cholangiocarcinoma. To link TCRbeta repertoire diversity with the local molecular phenotype, the roughly 26 tumor region samples were profiled using Agilent mRNA microarrays. A total of roughly 35 specimens from 5 patients, comprising some 25 tumor regions, 5 adjacent noncancerous liver tissues and 5 peripheral blood samples, were covered by TCRbeta repertoire sequencing. Roughly 3.65 to 8 million productive TCRbeta reads were obtained per sample, and no significant difference in read depth was found between tissue types. Across five regions of each liver tumor, along with adjacent normal tissue and blood, the study brought together TCRbeta repertoire sequencing, expression microarrays and whole-exome sequencing. Reproducibility between technical replicate repertoires was high, with correlation coefficients above 0.95 and mean shared-clone rates about 0.89. The tumors of the five patients were staged as T1-T3 N0M0, with maximum diameters ranging from roughly 4 to 11 cm.

From the germline V gene (reference sequence), CDR1 is SGHNT and CDR2 is YYREEE. Counted from cysteine to phenylalanine, this CDR3 has 13 amino acids. Of the read, only the CDR3 DNA is kept; its 39 bases are in frame from base 1. V loses 3 bases at its end and J loses 7 bases; junction bases beyond the gene matches: 4. In regard to this clonotype: What this receptor recognizes is not known. Qualities for individual bases were not recorded, and no much larger clone is one base off.

Using a constant-region primer and ProtoScript II reverse transcriptase, TCRbeta-specific cDNA was reverse-transcribed from 400 to 550 ng total RNA. TCRbeta libraries were built with three nested multiplex PCR rounds, a slightly modified ARM-PCR procedure. The first two PCR rounds used multiplex TRBV1-TRBV30 forward primers with a Cbeta reverse primer, each for approximately 9 cycles. Sample barcodes and Illumina adapters were attached in a final 25-cycle PCR using Deep VentR polymerase. Before sequencing, amplicons of 200-500 bp were purified from gel using a QIAquick gel extraction kit. The TCRbeta amplicons were sequenced with 250-bp paired-end reads on an Illumina HiSeq 2500. Per the source publication's procedure: Quality trimming of reads was performed with Trimmomatic v0.33, and paired reads were merged with FLASH v1.2.11 so that full CDR3 sequences could be recovered. MiGEC v1.2.1b assigned V, D and J germline segments to the rearranged TCRbeta sequences. Clonotype statistics, along with Shannon-Wiener diversity indices, were calculated using VDJtools v1.0.0. To cut down on sampling bias, every analysis after diversity analysis relied on just the 250 most abundant clonotypes from each sample. TCRdb applied fastp at Q25 and MiXCR to the public reads, then kept only in-frame beta chains. Entries that share a CDR3 protein sequence are merged under the most common genes and DNA. TCRdb's processing, not the authors', yielded these V and J calls. The sample table records fewer than 150,000 distinct CDR3 sequences; about 59% of these occur just once. The top ten clones comprise 9.3% of the sample.

The full study reports these points: Pairs of tumor regions showed greater repertoire overlap (mean about 36%) than tumor-adjacent pairs (roughly 17%) or tumor-blood pairs (around 15%), which is consistent with antigen-driven expansion. With just a handful of patients in the study, the authors point out that the findings should be validated in a larger study. Since the samples were bulk and unsorted, there was no way to compare CD4+ and CD8+ T cell repertoires. Only about 7.5-24% of top clones were present in all five regions of a tumor, suggesting spatial heterogeneity of tumor-infiltrating T cells. Only the TCR beta chain was sequenced, so true repertoire diversity is likely underestimated because unpaired alpha chains were not captured. Compared with blood, tumors had a significantly larger share of the repertoire taken up by the top 250 clones (p = 0.039).

Without any cell sorting, total RNA and DNA were extracted together from 20-30 mg of bulk tissue using the AllPrep DNA/RNA mini kit. Between November 2015 and March 2016, roughly 5 patients in China with histopathologically diagnosed primary liver carcinoma had their tumors surgically resected. At the time of sampling, the patients had chronic HBV infection and had not received any treatment. Each tumor was sampled at five spatially separated regions: the tumor centre plus the superior, inferior, left-lateral and right-lateral poles. Histological examination found more than 80% viable tumor cells in every tumor sample. Fresh tumor and adjacent tissue pieces were bisected, with one half stored in RNAlater at -80 degrees C and the other half sent for histology.

This TCR derives from a woman aged 60-75 years with primary liver carcinoma and hepatitis B virus infection. The sequence joins TRBV5-4 to TRBJ2-1; 7 central nucleotides agree with TRBD2. Specimen: liver tumor tissue from sampling region 1. Explained via the paper, the cell subset or site label denotes: tumor region T1, superior pole. CDR3 protein: CASSYGRSNEQFF. The nucleotide sequence is TGTGCCAGCAGCTACGGGAGGTCGAATGAGCAGTTCTTC. With all but the CDR3 taken from the reference TRBV5-4 and TRBJ2-1 genes, the full variable domain is: ETGVTQSPTHLIKTRGQQVTLRCSSQSGHNTVSWYQQALGQGPQFIFQYYREEENGRGNFPPRFSGLQFPNYSSELNVNALELDDSALYLCASSYGRSNEQFFGPGTRLTVL.